Sequencing of this T cell receptor (beta chain) was carried out in a study of molecular identifiers for immune sequencing clone quantification. The CD8+CD4-CCR7+CD45RA+ phenotype defined the sorted naive CD8 T cells. MiXCR, run by TCRdb on the PCR reads, gives a single entry per CDR3 protein. The data contain around 300,000 distinct CDR3 sequences, roughly 24% of them singletons. This clonotype was recorded at least ten times. The sequence was collected from a human donor in good health. Some libraries in this study had Jurkat cell RNA spiked in. The sample was naive CD8+ T cells from blood, with Jurkat cell RNA spiked in. Subset indicated: FACS-sorted CD8+CD4-CCR7+CD45RA+ naive T cells.

The CDR3 nucleotides read TGTGCCAGCAGTGGACGGGATCTTGATACGCAGTATTTT. The encoded protein is CASSGRDLDTQYF. The gene calls are TRBV7-9 and TRBJ2-3; TRBD2 might be the D (5 bases). CDR3 size: 13 residues. Germline V gives CDR1 SEHNR, CDR2 FQNEAQ (reference sequence). V was trimmed by 6 bases and J by 6 bases, leaving 13 bases between them.